The 14 T cell receptor beta chains listed next were all sequenced from one sample in a study of T cells after yellow fever vaccination. TCRdb recomputed calls from the 5' RACE reads with MiXCR, one row per CDR3 protein. The sample yields tens of thousands of distinct CDR3 sequences, less than 5.5% seen once. The input for sequencing was PBMCs, either bulk or a sorted T-cell subset (CD4+, CD8+, memory, or dextramer-sorted; not recorded which), taken roughly 45 days after the first yellow fever vaccination. The receptors here all came from a young man who received the YFV17D yellow fever vaccine.

The table lists this clonotype with many counts. J is TRBJ2-2 and V is TRBV20-1; D is possibly TRBD2 (5 bases). The germline gives CDR1 DFQATT, CDR2 SNEGSKA (reference sequence). V lost 3 bases and J lost 4, with 12 bases in between. The CDR3 spans 14 residues. DNA of the CDR3: TGCAGTGCTAGTTCGGGGTCTGGCACCGGGGAGCTGTTTTTT. Translation gives CSASSGSGTGELFF.

This clonotype was counted ten times or more. This sequence joins TRBV21-1 and TRBJ2-2; TRBD2, as called in the table, went unchecked against the DNA. TRBV21-1 is classified as a pseudogene. The CDR3 has 16 amino acids. DNA for the CDR3: TGTGCCAGCAGCAAAGCGCTAGCGGGGAACACCGGGGAGCTGTTTTTT. It translates to CASSKALAGNTGELFF.

The sample holds many counts of this clonotype. This rearrangement joins TRBV7-3 to TRBJ2-1, with 8 nucleotides matching TRBD1. Looked up from germline, CDR1 is SGHTA and CDR2 is FQGTGA. This CDR3 comprises 15 residues. V dropped 4 bases and J dropped 5; count of bases not matched to a gene: 7. CDR3 in DNA: TGTGCCAGCAGCTCCTACAGGGGGAGTCACAATGAGCAGTTCTTC. Translation: CASSSYRGSHNEQFF.

This clonotype was counted at least ten times. CDR3 DNA sequence: TGTGCCAGCAGTGCCGGGGGAGGAGGTTCACCCCTCCACTTT. Its translation: CASSAGGGGSPLHF. V is TRBV6-1 and J is TRBJ1-6; the D gene is possibly TRBD1 (5 bases). Germline loops: CDR1 MNHNS, CDR2 SASEGT. The V and J ends lost 4 bases and 9 bases respectively, with 13 bases between them. The length of the CDR3 is 14 residues.

The V call is TRBV25-1, the J call TRBJ2-2; D is uncertain. The V gene's germline CDR1 is MGHDK and CDR2 SYGVNS. This CDR3 region has 14 residues. V was shortened by 8 bases and J by 6 bases, with 16 bases between the two germline ends. CDR3 loop: CASGPGLHSGELFF. DNA for the CDR3: TGTGCCAGCGGCCCCGGGCTGCACTCCGGGGAGCTGTTTTTT.

This clonotype was counted at least ten times. The chain is built from TRBV11-3 and TRBJ2-5; 8 bases match TRBD2. The germline V gene encodes CDR1 SGHNT and CDR2 YENEEA. After removal of 1 base from V and 4 bases from J, the junction contained 14 bases not matched to a gene. This CDR3 is 18 amino acids long. CDR3 in amino acids: CASSLVVSISAGGETQYF. CDR3 DNA: TGTGCCAGCAGCTTAGTTGTTTCAATCAGCGCGGGGGGAGAGACCCAGTACTTC. Full variable domain (missing parts from reference TRBV11-3 and TRBJ2-5): EAGVVQSPRYKIIEKKQPVAFWCNPISGHNTLYWYLQNLGQGPELLIRYENEEAVDDSQLPKDRFSAERLKGVDSTLKIQPAELGDSAVYLCASSLVVSISAGGETQYFGPGTRLLVL.

Ten or more counts support this clonotype. J is TRBJ2-7 and V is TRBV29-1; TRBD1 might be the D (5 bases). The CDR3 loop spans 12 amino acids. CDR1 and CDR2 (germline): SQVTM, ANQGSEA. With 4 bases removed from V and 3 bases from J, the gap between germline ends came to 10 bases. CDR3 residues: CSVGREYYEQYF. CDR3 nucleotide sequence: TGCAGCGTTGGCAGGGAATACTACGAGCAGTACTTC.

This clonotype was seen ten or more times. V is TRBV6-4 and J is TRBJ2-2; 9 nucleotides match TRBD1. Germline V gene lookup returns CDR1 MRHNA and CDR2 SNTAGT. V shed 0 bases, J shed 7 bases, and the junction held 0 bases outside the gene matches. The CDR3 sequence is 14 residues long. CDR3 nucleotides: TGTGCCAGCAGTGACTCGACAGGGGGCGGGGAGCTGTTTTTT. Translation: CASSDSTGGGELFF.

This clonotype has a count of ten or more. The rearrangement links TRBV10-3 to TRBJ2-5; tentatively, D is TRBD2 (6 bases). This CDR3 is 13 amino acids long. The germline CDR1 and CDR2 sequences are ENHRY and SYGVKD. Trimming cost V 11 bases and J 0 bases, with 13 bases left between them. The CDR3 bases are TGTGCCGTGGGTTCTAGCGACCAAGAGACCCAGTACTTC. Translating it yields CAVGSSDQETQYF.

Many counts were recorded for this clonotype. Here the CDR3 DNA reads TGTGCCAGCAGCTTGGGCGGGGGCCTTTACAATGAGCAGTTCTTC. It is translated as CASSLGGGLYNEQFF. This rearrangement joins TRBV7-6 to TRBJ2-1, with a weak D call TRBD2 (7 bases). Germline CDR1 and CDR2: SGHVS and FNYEAQ. CDR3 length: 15 residues. V lost 3 bases and J 4 bases, leaving 13 bases between the germline ends.

This clonotype occurred many times. The rearrangement joins TRBV6-1 to TRBJ2-7, with 7 bases lining up with TRBD1. Germline lookup yields CDR1 MNHNS and CDR2 SASEGT. The length of the CDR3 is 14 residues. Trimming at V came to 1 base and at J to 0 bases, leaving 0 bases not matched to a gene. CDR3 loop: CASSEGDSSYEQYV. CDR3 coding DNA: TGTGCCAGCAGTGAAGGGGACAGCTCCTACGAGCAGTACGTC.

This clonotype was found many times. The chain recombines TRBV4-1 with TRBJ1-6, with D tentatively TRBD1 (5 bases). Germline assignment: CDR1 MGHRA and CDR2 YSYEKL. CDR3 length equals 16 residues. Trimming stripped 4 bases from V and 5 bases from J, with 15 bases between. The CDR3 is CASSLRQNFNNSPLHF. In DNA form, the CDR3 reads TGCGCCAGCAGCCTACGACAGAATTTTAATAATTCACCCCTCCACTTT.

This clonotype came up many times. The CDR3: CASSGSGPEQYF. As DNA, the CDR3 is TGCGCCAGCAGCGGCTCAGGGCCCGAGCAGTACTTC. The chain recombines TRBV5-1 with TRBJ2-7; tentative D call: TRBD1 (5 bases). V was shortened by 4 bases and J by 6 bases, with 11 bases between the two germline ends. This CDR3 contains 12 residues. Germline values: CDR1 SGHRS, CDR2 YFSETQ.

The table lists this clonotype with a few counts. The chain employs TRBV5-8 and TRBJ2-7; the D gene is possibly TRBD1 (6 bases). Germline V CDR1 and CDR2: SGHTS, YDEGEE. Deletions cut 5 bases from V and 4 bases from J, with 19 bases between. This CDR3 is 15 amino acids long. CDR3 bases: TGTGCCAGCAGACCAGGGGTCGGGGCTTTGTACGAGCAGTACTTC. Protein: CASRPGVGALYEQYF.